This T cell receptor beta chain was identified during a study of T cell clonality in common variable immunodeficiency. This clone has at least ten counts. Antigen specificity is unknown. The sequenced fragment ends 3 residues before the CDR3 boundary, so the rest is inferred from the germline J gene. Study observations and caveats: TCRbeta clonality was increased in CVID versus healthy controls.

Libraries were prepared by immunoSEQ multiplex PCR; TCRdb keeps only in-frame clonotypes and omits some of them. This sample includes tens of thousands of clones with no singletons; its ten biggest clones take up roughly 10%. This CDR3 is 14 amino acids long. Trimming shortened V by 0 bases and J by 0 bases, and 9 bases separated the two germline ends. Germline loops: CDR1 GTSNPN, CDR2 SVGIG (reference sequence). The chain uses TRBV30 and TRBJ2-7; D possibly corresponds to TRBD2 (5 bases). The clonotype comes from a person aged 18 to 69 in good health. The sequenced sample consisted of peripheral blood mononuclear cells. The CDR3 spells CAWSVPGDSYEQYF. The CDR3 DNA, read in part, is TGTGCCTGGAGTGTACCCGGGGACTCCTACGAG.